These 4 T cell receptor beta chains were sequenced from one sample in a study of T cells after yellow fever vaccination. In TCRdb, the 5' RACE reads were re-called with MiXCR into one record per CDR3 protein. This sample has over 200,000 distinct CDR3 sequences; roughly 6.8% occur once, and the top ten carry around 1%. Sequencing used CD4+ T cells sorted from PBMCs, obtained on the day of the yellow fever booster vaccination. These receptors came from a man aged 30-40 years who received the YFV17D yellow fever vaccine.

The rearrangement joins TRBV5-1 to TRBJ1-1; TRBD1 aligns across 9 bases. After removal of 4 bases from V and 5 bases from J, the junction contained 15 bases not matched to a gene. The CDR3 covers 17 residues. Germline V gene sequence: CDR1 SGHRS, CDR2 YFSETQ. The CDR3 is CASSRTGDPHDGTEAFF. CDR3 nucleotides: TGCGCCAGCAGCAGGACAGGGGACCCCCATGACGGGACTGAAGCTTTCTTT.

The chain recombines TRBV6-1 with TRBJ2-2; D remains unclear. V was clipped by 1 base and J by 0 bases, with 12 bases between them. This CDR3 region has 17 residues. Germline values: CDR1 MNHNS, CDR2 SASEGT. CDR3 residues: CASSEGVAPANTGELFF. The CDR3 nucleotides are TGTGCCAGCAGTGAAGGAGTAGCCCCCGCGAACACCGGGGAGCTGTTTTTT.

Ten or more counts support this clonotype. The chain is built from TRBV7-2 and TRBJ2-2; 8 bases line up with TRBD2. Germline V gene sequence: CDR1 SGHTA, CDR2 FQGNSA. The CDR3 is 15 residues long. V lost 5 bases and J lost 5; bases outside the gene matches: 7. Here the CDR3 DNA reads TGTGCCAGCAGCCAACTAGCGGAACCGACCGGGGAGCTGTTTTTT. This sequence encodes CASSQLAEPTGELFF. The variable domain in full, with the rest retrieved from reference TRBV7-2 and TRBJ2-2, is GAGVSQSPSNKVTEKGKDVELRCDPISGHTALYWYRQSLGQGLEFLIYFQGNSAPDKSGLPSDRFSAERTGGSVSTLTIQRTQQEDSAVYLCASSQLAEPTGELFFGEGSRLTVL.

This clonotype has just a few counts. This rearrangement joins TRBV30 to TRBJ2-3; D perhaps matches TRBD2 (6 bases). Germline V gene lookup returns CDR1 GTSNPN and CDR2 SVGIG (reference sequence). The length of the CDR3 is 17 residues. Trimming shortened V by 5 bases and J by 3 bases, and 24 bases separated the two germline ends. The CDR3: CAWSYGRGEVDTDTQYF. The DNA for the CDR3 is TGTGCCTGGTCGTATGGTCGCGGGGAGGTTGATACAGATACGCAGTATTTT. Looking up the rest from reference TRBV30 and TRBJ2-3 gives the full variable domain: SQTIHQWPATLVQPVGSPLSLECTVEGTSNPNLYWYRQAAGRGLQLLFYSVGIGQISSEVPQNLSASRPQDRQFILSSKKLLLSDSGFYLCAWSYGRGEVDTDTQYFGPGTRLTVL.